Listed below are T cell receptor beta chains from one sample, sequenced in a study of T cells in Graves' hyperthyroidism and ophthalmopathy. TCRdb independently ran MiXCR on the multiplex PCR reads; one entry per CDR3 protein. The sample has about 290,000 distinct CDR3 sequences, about 16% seen once. Material: blood. The receptors shown here come from a woman aged 50 to 65 with Graves' hyperthyroidism that later progressed to Graves' ophthalmopathy. CDR3s include the opening cysteine and the closing phenylalanine or tryptophan. A D gene is named only where the DNA matches it firmly. A row's size may be missing; if present it is once, few, many or a size class.

clone size	V gene	J gene	D gene	CDR3 protein	CDR3 DNA
many	TRBV7-7	TRBJ1-1	-	CASSQTTETEAFF	TGTGCTAGCAGCCAGACGACAGAGACTGAAGCTTTCTTT
many	TRBV6-1	TRBJ2-3	TRBD2	CASSRLAGGPSTDTQYF	TGTGCCAGCAGTCGACTAGCGGGAGGGCCTAGCACAGATACGCAGTATTTT
-	TRBV10-3	TRBJ1-1	-	CAIMPNGPGHEDEAFF	TGTGCCATCATGCCTAATGGCCCCGGACACGAAGATGAAGCTTTCTTT
many	TRBV12-3/TRBV12-4	TRBJ1-2	-	CASSQRGIYGYTF	TGTGCCAGCAGTCAACGGGGCATCTATGGCTACACCTTC
many	TRBV28	TRBJ2-1	-	CASTAIGSYNEQFF	TGTGCCAGCACCGCTATAGGGTCCTACAATGAGCAGTTCTTC
few	TRBV4-1	TRBJ2-7	-	CASSQLLGKDAYEQYF	TGCGCCAGCAGCCAACTTCTCGGGAAGGACGCCTACGAGCAGTACTTC
many	TRBV7-2	TRBJ1-1	TRBD1	CASSRGQGGEAFF	TGTGCCAGCAGCCGCGGACAGGGCGGAGAAGCTTTCTTT
many	TRBV3-1	TRBJ2-1	TRBD2	CASSQVGGLAGENEQFF	TGTGCCAGCAGCCAAGTGGGGGGACTAGCGGGAGAGAATGAGCAGTTCTTC
many	TRBV10-3	TRBJ1-2	-	CAISEAGYSYGYTF	TGTGCCATCAGTGAGGCAGGATATAGCTATGGCTACACCTTC
many	TRBV6-1	TRBJ2-1	-	CASKPQVSYNEQFF	TGTGCCAGCAAGCCCCAAGTTTCCTACAATGAGCAGTTCTTC
few	TRBV25-1	TRBJ2-2	-	CASSEENGWGELFF	TGTGCCAGCAGTGAAGAGAATGGTTGGGGGGAGCTGTTTTTT
many	TRBV30	TRBJ1-6	-	CAWSAHRAFGSLHF	TGTGCCTGGAGTGCCCACAGGGCCTTCGGATCCCTCCACTTT
few	TRBV24-1	TRBJ2-7	TRBD2	CATSDYGTSGYEQYF	TGTGCCACCAGTGATTACGGGACTAGCGGATACGAGCAGTACTTC
-	TRBV3-1	TRBJ2-1	TRBD2	CASSRLASEGNEQFF	TGTGCCAGCAGCCGACTAGCGAGTGAGGGGAATGAGCAGTTCTTC
many	TRBV6-1	TRBJ2-1	-	CASSIPSVPQQFF	TGTGCCAGCAGTATTCCCTCGGTCCCACAGCAGTTCTTC
few	TRBV7-4	TRBJ2-1	TRBD2	CASSLVDSGFYNEQFF	TGTGCCAGCAGCTTAGTGGATAGCGGGTTCTATAATGAGCAGTTCTTC
-	TRBV30	TRBJ2-6	TRBD1	CAWRGYRGRGANVLTF	TGTGCCTGGAGGGGATACAGGGGTCGGGGGGCCAACGTCCTGACTTTC
many	TRBV24-1	TRBJ2-1	-	CATSDLGGFSYNEQFF	TGTGCCACCAGTGATTTAGGCGGGTTCTCCTACAATGAGCAGTTCTTC
-	TRBV6-2/TRBV6-3	TRBJ2-5	-	CASRGGWFQETQYF	TGTGCCAGCAGAGGGGGGTGGTTCCAAGAGACCCAGTACTTC
few	TRBV10-3	TRBJ2-3	-	CAISEVGTDTQYF	TGTGCCATCAGTGAGGTCGGAACAGATACGCAGTATTTT
many	TRBV6-1	TRBJ2-7	-	CASTGESLLPSHEQYF	TGTGCCAGCACGGGCGAAAGCTTGTTGCCTTCGCACGAGCAGTACTTC
few	TRBV20-1	TRBJ1-6	-	CSAQSKWNSPLHF	TGCAGTGCCCAGTCGAAGTGGAATTCACCCCTCCACTTT
many	TRBV11-3	TRBJ2-3	-	CASSSPTTDTQYF	TGTGCCAGCAGCTCGCCAACCACAGATACGCAGTATTTT
many	TRBV20-1	TRBJ2-3	TRBD2	CSALRTSGMSDTQYF	TGCAGTGCTCTCCGGACTAGCGGGATGTCAGATACGCAGTATTTT
few	TRBV15	TRBJ2-3	-	CATSRGAGVAGLSDTQYF	TGTGCCACCAGCAGAGGGGCAGGGGTAGCGGGCCTTTCAGATACGCAGTATTTT
many	TRBV10-2	TRBJ2-1	TRBD2	CASRETSGSYNEQFF	TGCGCCAGCAGAGAGACTAGCGGATCCTACAATGAGCAGTTCTTC
many	TRBV20-1	TRBJ2-7	-	CSVDGTYEQYF	TGCAGTGTAGACGGAACCTACGAGCAGTACTTC
many	TRBV20-1	TRBJ2-3	-	CSADRGASPTDTQYF	TGCAGTGCGGATAGGGGGGCTTCCCCCACAGATACGCAGTATTTT
many	TRBV20-1	TRBJ2-1	TRBD2	CSAPAGRYNEQFF	TGCAGTGCCCCAGCGGGAAGATACAATGAGCAGTTCTTC
many	TRBV7-9	TRBJ2-5	-	CASSPRRGIGETQYF	TGTGCCAGCAGCCCTCGAAGGGGTATTGGGGAGACCCAGTACTTC
many	TRBV28	TRBJ2-3	-	CASSFGAGSSDTQYF	TGTGCCAGCAGTTTTGGGGCAGGGTCATCAGATACGCAGTATTTT
many	TRBV6-1	TRBJ2-2	TRBD2	CASSKPPGLVAARPTGELFF	TGTGCCAGCAGTAAGCCTCCGGGACTAGTGGCCGCCCGACCCACCGGGGAGCTGTTTTTT
many	TRBV28	TRBJ1-2	-	CASTRQEIYGYTF	TGTGCCAGCACCCGACAGGAAATCTATGGCTACACCTTC
-	TRBV24-1	TRBJ2-5	TRBD2	CATSDAGLAGGNAPETQYF	TGTGCCACCAGTGATGCGGGGCTAGCGGGAGGGAACGCCCCCGAGACCCAGTACTTC
many	TRBV27	TRBJ1-2	TRBD1	CASYDKTQGVRGYTF	TGTGCCAGCTATGATAAGACCCAGGGGGTACGTGGCTACACCTTC
many	TRBV30	TRBJ2-7	-	CAWNEGSYEQYF	TGTGCCTGGAATGAGGGGAGTTACGAGCAGTACTTC